This TCR beta chain was captured by sequencing in a study of T-cell memory formation after mild COVID-19. Overall study results and limits: Certain responding clones were present in pre-infection memory, suggesting participation of cross-reactive memory. CD4+ bias marked clones expanding day 15 to 37, unlike balanced contracting clones.

As to this clonotype: Its specificity is unknown.

This CDR3 has 14 amino acids. Germline V gene lookup returns CDR1 SNHLY and CDR2 FYNNEI. Trimming took 7 bases from V and 4 from J, leaving 13 bases between them. The 5'RACE method, run with constant-segment primers, produced TCR alpha and TCR beta cDNA libraries (carrying sample barcodes and UMIs). TCRdb redid the calling of the 5' RACE reads with MiXCR, one entry per CDR3 protein. In the table there are over 500,000 distinct CDR3 sequences, roughly 17% of which are singletons. The genes are TRBV2 and TRBJ2-2, with D perhaps TRBD1 (6 bases). The sequenced sample consisted of PBMCs or a T cell subset sorted from them (not recorded which). The origin of this receptor is an adult woman who had mild COVID-19 (a few samples of this study predate the infection). Cell type and time point are not known. The DNA for the CDR3 is TGTGCCAGCAAGGGGCAGGGGTTCACCGGGGAGCTGTTTTTT. Amino acid sequence: CASKGQGFTGELFF.